This T cell receptor beta chain was captured in a study of shared clonotypes between healthy human individuals. The CDR3 is 17 amino acids. Germline values: CDR1 MDHEN, CDR2 SYDVKM. J lost 5 bases, V lost 6 bases, and 14 bases had no gene match. Measured with immunoSEQ multiplex PCR; TCRdb has only the in-frame clones, and not every one. The sample records fewer than 2.5 million clones, over 85% being singletons. The rearrangement uses TRBV28 and TRBJ2-2, with TRBD1 matching 8 bases. The sequence was collected from a man aged 18 to 30 in good health. Some clones in this sample may be carry-over from other donors' samples. Sequencing was done on a sample of naive CD4+ T cells from PBMCs. The sample's subset: CD45RA+ positively selected. CDR3 region: CASSSPPGQGRTGELFF. In DNA, the CDR3 is TGTGCCAGCAGCTCCCCGCCTGGACAGGGAAGAACCGGGGAGCTGTTTTTT.